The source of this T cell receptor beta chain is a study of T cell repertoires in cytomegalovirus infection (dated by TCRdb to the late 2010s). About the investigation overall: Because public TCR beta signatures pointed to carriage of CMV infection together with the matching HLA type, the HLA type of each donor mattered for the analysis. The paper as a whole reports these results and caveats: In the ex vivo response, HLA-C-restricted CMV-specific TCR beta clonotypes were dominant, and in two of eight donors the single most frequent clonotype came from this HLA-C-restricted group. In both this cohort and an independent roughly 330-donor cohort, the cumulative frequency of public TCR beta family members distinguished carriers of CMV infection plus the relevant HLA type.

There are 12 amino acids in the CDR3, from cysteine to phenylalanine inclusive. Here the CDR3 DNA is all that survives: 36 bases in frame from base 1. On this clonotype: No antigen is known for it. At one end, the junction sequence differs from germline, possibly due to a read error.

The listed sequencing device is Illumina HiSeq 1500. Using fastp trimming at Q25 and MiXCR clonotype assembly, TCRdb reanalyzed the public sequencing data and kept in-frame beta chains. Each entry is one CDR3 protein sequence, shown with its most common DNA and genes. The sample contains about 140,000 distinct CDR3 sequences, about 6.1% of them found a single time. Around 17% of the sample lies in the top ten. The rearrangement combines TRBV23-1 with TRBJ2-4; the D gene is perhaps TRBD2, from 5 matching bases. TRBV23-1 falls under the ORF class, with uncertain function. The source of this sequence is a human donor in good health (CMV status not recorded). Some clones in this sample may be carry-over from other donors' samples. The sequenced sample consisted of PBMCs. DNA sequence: TGCGCCAGCAGTCTAGTTCCCCGGGGTCAGTATTTC. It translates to CASSLVPRGQYF.